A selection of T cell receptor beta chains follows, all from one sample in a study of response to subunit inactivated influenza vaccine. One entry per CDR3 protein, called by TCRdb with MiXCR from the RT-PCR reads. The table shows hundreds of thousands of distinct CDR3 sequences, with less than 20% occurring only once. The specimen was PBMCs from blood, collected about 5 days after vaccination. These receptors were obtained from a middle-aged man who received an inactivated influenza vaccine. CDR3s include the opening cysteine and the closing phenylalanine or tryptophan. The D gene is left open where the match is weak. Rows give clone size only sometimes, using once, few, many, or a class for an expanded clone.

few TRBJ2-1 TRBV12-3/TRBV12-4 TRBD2 TGTGCCAGCAGCGAGTCACTAGCGGGGTACAATGAGCAGTTCTTC CASSESLAGYNEQFF
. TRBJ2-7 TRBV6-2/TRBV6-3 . TGTGCCAGCAGTAACCACAGGGCCCCCGGCTACGAGCAGTACTTC CASSNHRAPGYEQYF
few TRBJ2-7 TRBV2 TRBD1 TGTGCCAGCAGGGAGATAGGGACAGACTCCTACGAGCAGTACTTC CASREIGTDSYEQYF
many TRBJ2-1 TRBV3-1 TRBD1 TGTGCCAGCAGCCCACTGGACAGGGGGAATGAGCAGTTCTTC CASSPLDRGNEQFF
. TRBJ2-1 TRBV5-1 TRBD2 TGCGCCAGCAGCCATCCGGCTAGCGGGGGTTCCTACAATGAGCAGTTCTTC CASSHPASGGSYNEQFF
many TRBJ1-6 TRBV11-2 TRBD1 TGTGCCAGCAGCTCGACAGGGGGGGGATCACCCCTCCACTTT CASSSTGGGSPLHF
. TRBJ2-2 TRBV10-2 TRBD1 TGCGCCAGCAGTGGACAGGGGGTCGGCGGGGAGCTGTTTTTT CASSGQGVGGELFF
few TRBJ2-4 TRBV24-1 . TGTGCCACCAGTGATGGGGATGTGACCAAAAACATTCAGTACTTC CATSDGDVTKNIQYF
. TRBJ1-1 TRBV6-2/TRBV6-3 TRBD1 TGTGCCAGCAGTTACTCCGACAGGGTGAGAGCTTTCTTT CASSYSDRVRAFF
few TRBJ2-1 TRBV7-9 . TGTGCCAGCAGCTCCACGTCCGGGCTCACGGGTGAGCAGTTCTTC CASSSTSGLTGEQFF
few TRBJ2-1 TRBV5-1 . TGCGCCAGCAGCTTGGGGAGGGCCTCTTCCGATGAGCAGTTCTTC CASSLGRASSDEQFF
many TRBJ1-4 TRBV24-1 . TGTGCCACCAGTGAGCCGACGGTCCGTGGTGAAAAACTGTTTTTT CATSEPTVRGEKLFF
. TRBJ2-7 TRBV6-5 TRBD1 TGTGCCAGCAGTTACTCGAGAGTAGGGGGCCAAGACGAGCAGTACTTC CASSYSRVGGQDEQYF
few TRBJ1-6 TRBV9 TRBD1 TGTGCCAGTCAGGGGGCGGATTCACCCCTCCACTTT CASQGADSPLHF
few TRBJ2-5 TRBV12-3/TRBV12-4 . TGTGCCAGCAAGCCCGGGTACCAAGAGACCCAGTACTTC CASKPGYQETQYF
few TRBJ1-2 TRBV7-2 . TGTGCCAGCAGCAAACGGCAGGGAAACTATGGCTACACCTTC CASSKRQGNYGYTF
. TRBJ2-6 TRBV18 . TGTGCCAGCTCACCAACAGATCCTGGGGCCAACGTCCTGACTTTC CASSPTDPGANVLTF
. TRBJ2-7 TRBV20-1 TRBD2 TGCAGTGCTAAGATAGCGGGAGGGCACTACGAGCAGTACTTC CSAKIAGGHYEQYF
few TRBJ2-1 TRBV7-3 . TGTGCCAGCAGCTCTCCCCAACGGGGATATCAAAGGAACAATGAGCAGTTCTTC CASSSPQRGYQRNNEQFF
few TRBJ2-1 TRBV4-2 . TGTGCCAGCAGCCCTGGGCCACCACAGGGCGTCGGTGAGCAGTTCTTC CASSPGPPQGVGEQFF
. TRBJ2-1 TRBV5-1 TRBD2 TGCGCCAGCAGCTCCGGGACTAGCGGGCACAATGAGCAGTTCTTC CASSSGTSGHNEQFF
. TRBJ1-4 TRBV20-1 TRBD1 TGCAGTGCTTCAGGGGGTCCGGCGAATGAAAAACTGTTTTTT CSASGGPANEKLFF
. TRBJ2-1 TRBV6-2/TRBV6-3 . TGTGCCAGCCGGGATTCACGGAGGGATGAGCAGTTCTTC CASRDSRRDEQFF
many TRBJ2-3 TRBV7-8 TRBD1 TGTGCCAGCAGCCATTCCCTCGGGACAGCCTCTAGCACAGATACGCAGTATTTT CASSHSLGTASSTDTQYF
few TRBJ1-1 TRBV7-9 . TGTGCCAGCAGCTTACAGGAGGAAGCTTTCTTT CASSLQEEAFF
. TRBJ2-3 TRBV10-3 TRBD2 TGTGCCATCAGTGAATGGGGGACTAGCGGAGATACGCAGTATTTT CAISEWGTSGDTQYF
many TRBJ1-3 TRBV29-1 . TGCAGCGTTGAAGATGTTGGGGGCTCTGGAAACACCATATATTTT CSVEDVGGSGNTIYF
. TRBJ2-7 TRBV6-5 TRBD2 TGTGCCAGCAGTTACTCGGGGTTAGCGGGAGTTTTCTACGAGCAGTACTTC CASSYSGLAGVFYEQYF
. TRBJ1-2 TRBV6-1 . TGTGCCAGCAGTCTAGGACAGTACTATGGCTACACCTTC CASSLGQYYGYTF
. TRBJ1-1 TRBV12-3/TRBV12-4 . TGTGCCAGCCTCAGGGTGACTGAAGCTTTCTTT CASLRVTEAFF
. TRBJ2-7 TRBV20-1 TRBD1 TGCAGTGCTATCTTAACCCCCCGACAGGGGTACGAGCAGTACTTC CSAILTPRQGYEQYF
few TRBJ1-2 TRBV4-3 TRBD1 TGCGCCAGCAGCCATCCCGGGACAGGGGTGGGCGGCTACACCTTC CASSHPGTGVGGYTF
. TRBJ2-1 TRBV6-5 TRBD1 TGTGCCAGCAGTTACCTAGGGACAGGGGCCTACAATGAGCAGTTCTTC CASSYLGTGAYNEQFF
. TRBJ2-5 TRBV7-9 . TGTGCCAGCAGCTGGACGGAGACCCAGTACTTC CASSWTETQYF
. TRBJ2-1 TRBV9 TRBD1 TGTGCCAGCAGCCCACAGGGGGCCTACTCCTACAATGAGCAGTTCTTC CASSPQGAYSYNEQFF
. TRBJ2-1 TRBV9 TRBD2 TGTGCCAGCAGCGTAGGGTCCGGGACTAGGAGTCCTAACATAGCCCAAAATGAGCAGTTCTTC CASSVGSGTRSPNIAQNEQFF
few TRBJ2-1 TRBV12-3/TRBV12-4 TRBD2 TGTGCCAGCAGTTCCGGGACTAGCGGGAGTAGGTACTATGAGCAGTTCTTC CASSSGTSGSRYYEQFF